This TCR beta chain was documented in a study of blood T cell repertoires in COVID-19. Across the study: COVID-19 samples collected from the United States, Italy and Spain covered acute and convalescent phases.

Trimming shortened V by 3 bases and J by 6 bases, and 12 bases separated the two germline ends. The CDR3 extends over 14 amino acids. Germline V CDR1 and CDR2: LNHDA, SQIVND (reference sequence). Study processing details: Reference gene primer amplification yielded estimated nucleated cell counts. The protocol was immunoSEQ multiplex PCR, while the TCRdb copy is restricted to in-frame clones and leaves out a portion. Clone size and the V and J calls come from that table; the DNA yielded D and trimming. There are tens of thousands of clones in the sample; 65% to 85% occur only once, and around 11% lies in the top ten.

The sequenced sample was peripheral blood. The chain is built from TRBV19 and TRBJ2-1, with a possible D match to TRBD1 (6 bases). The clonotype was recovered from a man between 65 and 85 years old with acute or convalescent COVID-19. This CDR3 reads CASSIGQGSNEQFF. In DNA, the CDR3 is TGTGCCAGTAGTATTGGGCAGGGGAGCAATGAGCAGTTCTTC. Together with reference TRBV19 and TRBJ2-1, the CDR3 gives the full variable domain: DGGITQSPKYLFRKEGQNVTLSCEQNLNHDAMYWYRQDPGQGLRLIYYSQIVNDFQKGDIAEGYSVSREKKESFPLTVTSAQKNPTAFYLCASSIGQGSNEQFFGPGTRLTVL.